This TCR beta chain originates from a study of T-cell reconstitution after alpha-beta-depleted transplantation in children. General study findings and limits: T-cell numbers and diversity one year post-transplant derived largely from freshly generated T cells. By about two months after transplant, alpha-beta T cells reportedly arose from several hundred graft clones that had expanded.

This clonotype was seen a handful of times. Antigen unknown. Unique molecular identifiers were incorporated during preparation of the TCRbeta library. TCRdb passed the PCR reads through MiXCR, listing each CDR3 protein once. The sample lists roughly 790,000 distinct CDR3 sequences; roughly 15% were seen once. Germline V gene lookup returns CDR1 MRHNA and CDR2 SNTAGT. Trimming pared 8 bases from V and 2 bases from J, leaving 13 bases between. The CDR3 extends over 15 amino acids. The TCR originated in a male patient younger than 18 who had a stem cell transplant for acute lymphoblastic leukemia, so the T cells may come from the graft donor. The rearrangement links TRBV6-4 to TRBJ2-6; maybe TRBD2 (6 bases). Sequenced here: PBMCs, mostly from graft donor cells, sampled 360 days after TCRalphabeta/CD19-depleted stem cell transplant. CDR3 sequence reads: CASAPSGAGANVLTF. The CDR3 DNA reads TGTGCCAGCGCTCCGTCGGGAGCTGGGGCCAACGTCCTGACTTTC.